This TCR beta chain was retrieved from a study of T cells in Graves' hyperthyroidism and ophthalmopathy. Study summary: At the time of initial diagnosis and before any treatment, peripheral blood was collected.

This sample holds PBMCs from approximately 10 ml fresh peripheral blood. The investigators amplified TCR beta CDR3 regions from RNA transcripts. RT-PCR in the first round (using the HTBI primer set) targeted the TCR CDR3. TCRdb redid the calling of the multiplex PCR reads with MiXCR, one entry per CDR3 protein. The profile shows about 740,000 distinct CDR3 sequences, around 15% of them singletons. This clonotype showed up many times. The antigen is undetermined. Whole-study findings and limits: Most expanded thyroid clonotypes above 0.001 recurred in blood.

CDR1 and CDR2 from the germline V gene are MNHEY and SVGEGT. V lost 5 bases and J lost 5, with 15 bases in between. The CDR3 is made up of 15 amino acids. The TCR originated in a young woman with Graves' hyperthyroidism. Sequencing input: blood. The chain couples TRBV6-2 or TRBV6-3 to TRBJ2-2; the D gene is possibly TRBD1 (6 bases). This CDR3 reads CASSHLDSTTGELFF. Written as DNA, the CDR3 is TGTGCCAGCAGTCACTTGGACAGCACAACCGGGGAGCTGTTTTTT.